Below, 17 T cell receptor beta chains from the same sample are listed, as sequenced in a study of T cells in Graves' hyperthyroidism and ophthalmopathy. Regions amplified from RNA transcripts were the TCR beta CDR3 regions. The TCR CDR3 was amplified in a first-round RT-PCR using the HTBI primer set. TCRdb reprocessed the multiplex PCR reads via MiXCR and lists one record per CDR3 protein. Of approximately 640,000 distinct CDR3 sequences listed, 15% to 20% are singletons. Sequencing used blood. These receptors came from a man aged 45 to 65 with Graves' hyperthyroidism.

The genes are TRBV6-1 and TRBJ2-3, with 14 bases lining up with TRBD2. Germline lookup yields CDR1 MNHNS and CDR2 SASEGT. The CDR3 runs 14 residues. Trimming cost V 8 bases and J 7 bases; bases outside gene matches: 5. CDR3 in DNA: TGTGCCAGCGGGACTAGCGGGAGCTTGCATACGCAGTATTTT. As protein: CASGTSGSLHTQYF.

The genes are TRBV10-3 and TRBJ2-4, with TRBD1 identical over 8 bases. With 8 bases clipped from V and 0 bases from J, the junction kept 3 bases outside the gene matches. CDR1 and CDR2 (germline): ENHRY, SYGVKD. The CDR3 totals 14 residues. The CDR3 DNA is TGTGCCATCGGACAGGGACTAGCCAAAAACATTCAGTACTTC. Translation: CAIGQGLAKNIQYF.

V and J are TRBV28 and TRBJ1-2; TRBD1 is a possible D gene (6 bases). The V and J ends lost 2 bases and 8 bases respectively, with 15 bases between them. This CDR3 has 14 residues. Germline V gene sequence: CDR1 MDHEN, CDR2 SYDVKM. DNA of the CDR3: TGTGCCAGCAGTTTAGGGGACATCGCTCGAGGCTACACCTTC. Protein product: CASSLGDIARGYTF.

This sequence joins TRBV12-3 or TRBV12-4 and TRBJ1-5, with 8 bases matching TRBD1. This CDR3 contains 17 residues. V lost 4 bases, J lost 0 bases, and 8 bases stayed unmatched. CDR3 DNA: TGTGCCAGCAGTTCCGGACAGGGAGCTTATAGCAATCAGCCCCAGCATTTT. This codes for CASSSGQGAYSNQPQHF.

This clonotype was counted ten times or more. The chain employs TRBV10-3 and TRBJ2-3, with 9 positions matching TRBD2. The CDR3 runs 18 residues. The germline V gene encodes CDR1 ENHRY and CDR2 SYGVKD. J gave up 2 bases and V 0 bases, and 9 bases lay outside the gene matches. CDR3 protein: CAISESKISGSYTDTQYF. The DNA of the CDR3 is TGTGCCATCAGTGAGTCGAAGATTAGCGGGAGTTACACAGATACGCAGTATTTT.

The CDR3 coding sequence is TGTGCCTGGAACCTCGGGACAAACTATGGCTACACCTTC. Protein sequence: CAWNLGTNYGYTF. This chain joins TRBV30 and TRBJ1-2, with a possible D match to TRBD1 (6 bases). Trimming shortened V by 4 bases and J by 2 bases, and 11 bases separated the two germline ends. Germline CDR1 is GTSNPN and CDR2 is SVGIG (reference sequence). The CDR3 totals 13 residues.

The V and J genes are TRBV4-3 and TRBJ2-7; D unresolved. From germline, CDR1 is LGHNA and CDR2 YSLEER. V was trimmed by 3 bases and J by 1 base, leaving 10 bases between them. This CDR3 has 14 amino acids. CDR3 region: CASSHGTGSYEQYF. Written as DNA, the CDR3 is TGCGCCAGCAGCCATGGAACCGGATCCTACGAGCAGTACTTC.

This clonotype occurred many times. CDR3 amino acids: CSVEGVSYEQYF. The CDR3 nucleotides read TGCAGCGTTGAGGGGGTCTCCTACGAGCAGTACTTC. J is TRBJ2-7 and V is TRBV29-1; D tentatively fits TRBD1 or TRBD2 (5 bases each). The germline V and J ends were trimmed by 3 bases and 0 bases, with 6 bases remaining between them. The CDR3 sequence is 12 residues long. Germline CDR1 reads SQVTM; CDR2 reads ANQGSEA.

This clonotype was seen at least ten times. The V gene is TRBV28, the J gene TRBJ2-7; 7 nucleotides agree with TRBD1. The CDR3 extends over 14 amino acids. Germline CDR1 reads MDHEN; CDR2 reads SYDVKM. With V trimmed by 5 bases and J by 0 bases, 4 bases remained unmatched. CDR3: CASSGGQRSYEQYF. In nucleotides, the CDR3 is TGTGCCAGCAGTGGGGGACAGCGCTCCTACGAGCAGTACTTC.

This clonotype was seen a few times. This chain links TRBV7-9 with TRBJ1-6; D ambiguous. CDR3 length: 14 residues. V lost 5 bases and J lost 4, with 9 bases in between. CDR1 is SEHNR and CDR2 is FQNEAQ in the germline V gene (reference sequence). The CDR3 is CASSTILYNSPLHF. The CDR3 coding sequence is TGTGCCAGCAGCACGATTTTATATAATTCACCCCTCCACTTT.

This clonotype was detected many times. This chain joins TRBV20-1 and TRBJ2-1, with 7 bases that match TRBD2. Losses at the gene ends were 1 base for V and 3 bases for J; bases not matched to a gene: 9. Germline V lookup: CDR1 DFQATT, CDR2 SNEGSKA (reference sequence). This CDR3 is 16 amino acids long. CDR3 amino acids: CSARARASGLYNEQFF. The CDR3 bases are TGCAGTGCTAGAGCCAGGGCTAGCGGTCTCTACAATGAGCAGTTCTTC.

This clonotype was observed many times. The V call is TRBV11-1, the J call TRBJ2-5, with 9 positions matching TRBD1. V shed 4 bases and J 5 bases; nucleotides not matched to a gene: 5. CDR1 is SGHAT, CDR2 FQDESV, per germline (reference sequence). This CDR3 is built from 14 residues. CDR3 protein: CASSSDRGEETQYF. In DNA, the CDR3 is TGTGCCAGCAGCTCGGACAGGGGTGAGGAGACCCAGTACTTC. Drawing the rest from reference TRBV11-1 and TRBJ2-5, the complete variable domain is EAEVAQSPRYKITEKSQAVAFWCDPISGHATLYWYRQILGQGPELLVQFQDESVVDDSQLPKDRFSAERLKGVDSTLKIQPAELGDSAMYLCASSSDRGEETQYFGPGTRLLVL.

This clonotype occurred a few times. J is TRBJ2-7 and V is TRBV13, with 8 nucleotides matching TRBD1. J lost 2 bases, V lost 5 bases, and 8 bases had no gene match. Per the germline V gene, CDR1 is PRHDT and CDR2 is FYEKMQ (reference sequence). This CDR3 region has 15 residues. The DNA of the CDR3 is TGTGCCAGCAGCCCGCAGGGGGCGGGGCCCTACGAGCAGTACTTC. Its protein product is CASSPQGAGPYEQYF.

V and J are TRBV28 and TRBJ2-2; tentatively, D is TRBD2 (5 bases). Per the germline V gene, CDR1 is MDHEN and CDR2 is SYDVKM. CDR3 size: 16 residues. The ends were cut back, 7 bases at V and 6 bases at J, with 21 bases in the middle. In DNA, the CDR3 is TGTGCCAGCACCTCCTCGGCTAGCAGAATTCCCGGGGAGCTGTTTTTT. Translation gives CASTSSASRIPGELFF.

This clonotype was picked up many times. The chain uses TRBV24-1 and TRBJ2-1; TRBD2 matches at 8 bases. With 0 bases clipped from V and 2 bases from J, the junction kept 5 bases outside the gene matches. Germline loops: CDR1 KGHDR, CDR2 SFDVKD. The CDR3 runs to 17 residues. In DNA, the CDR3 is TGTGCCACCAGTGATTTGCCGAGCGGGAGTCCCTACAATGAGCAGTTCTTC. Translated: CATSDLPSGSPYNEQFF.

As DNA, the CDR3 is TGTGCCAGCAGTGACAGCGGGGGAGGTCGTACCGGGGAGCTGTTTTTT. Translating gives CASSDSGGGRTGELFF. The gene calls are TRBV25-1 and TRBJ2-2, with 8 bases lining up with TRBD2. In germline, CDR1 is MGHDK, CDR2 SYGVNS. This CDR3 contains 16 residues. V gave up 3 bases and J gave up 5 bases; unmatched junction bases: 8. The full variable domain, its missing parts supplied by reference TRBV25-1 and TRBJ2-2, is EADIYQTPRYLVIGTGKKITLECSQTMGHDKMYWYQQDPGMELHLIHYSYGVNSTEKGDLSSESTVSRIRTEHFPLTLESARPSHTSQYLCASSDSGGGRTGELFFGEGSRLTVL.

This chain connects TRBV2 to TRBJ1-4; TRBD1 matches at 9 bases. The CDR3 covers 14 residues. Trimming took 6 bases from V and 8 from J; bases not matched to a gene: 7. Germline-derived CDR1 and CDR2 are SNHLY and FYNNEI. CDR3 sequence: CASSDGTGWEKLFF. CDR3 nucleotides: TGTGCCAGCAGCGACGGGACAGGGTGGGAAAAACTGTTTTTT. The full variable domain, completed using reference TRBV2 and TRBJ1-4, is EPEVTQTPSHQVTQMGQEVILRCVPISNHLYFYWYRQILGQKVEFLVSFYNNEISEKSEIFDDQFSVERPDGSNFTLKIRSTKLEDSAMYFCASSDGTGWEKLFFGSGTQLSVL.